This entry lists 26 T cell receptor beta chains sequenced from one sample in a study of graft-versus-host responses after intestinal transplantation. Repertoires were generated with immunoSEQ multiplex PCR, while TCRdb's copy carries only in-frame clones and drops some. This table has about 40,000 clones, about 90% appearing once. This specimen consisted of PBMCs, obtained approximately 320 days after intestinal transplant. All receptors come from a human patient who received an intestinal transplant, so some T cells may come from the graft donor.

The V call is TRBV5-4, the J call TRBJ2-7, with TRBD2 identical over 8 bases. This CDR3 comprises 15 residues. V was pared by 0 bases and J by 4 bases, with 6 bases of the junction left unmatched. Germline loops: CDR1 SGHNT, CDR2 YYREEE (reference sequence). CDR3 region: CASSLAGGVGYEQYF. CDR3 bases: TGTGCCAGCAGCTTGGCCGGGGGGGTTGGGTACGAGCAGTACTTC. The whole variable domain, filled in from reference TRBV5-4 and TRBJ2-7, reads ETGVTQSPTHLIKTRGQQVTLRCSSQSGHNTVSWYQQALGQGPQFIFQYYREEENGRGNFPPRFSGLQFPNYSSELNVNALELDDSALYLCASSLAGGVGYEQYFGPGTRLTVT.

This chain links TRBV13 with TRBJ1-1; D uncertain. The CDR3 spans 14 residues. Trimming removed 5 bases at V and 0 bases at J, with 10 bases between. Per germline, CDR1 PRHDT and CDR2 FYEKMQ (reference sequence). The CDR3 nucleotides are TGTGCCAGCAGCCCAACGGGTGTGAACACTGAAGCTTTCTTT. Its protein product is CASSPTGVNTEAFF. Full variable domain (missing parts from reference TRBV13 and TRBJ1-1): AAGVIQSPRHLIKEKRETATLKCYPIPRHDTVYWYQQGPGQDPQFLISFYEKMQSDKGSIPDRFSAQQFSDYHSELNMSSLELGDSALYFCASSPTGVNTEAFFGQGTRLTVV.

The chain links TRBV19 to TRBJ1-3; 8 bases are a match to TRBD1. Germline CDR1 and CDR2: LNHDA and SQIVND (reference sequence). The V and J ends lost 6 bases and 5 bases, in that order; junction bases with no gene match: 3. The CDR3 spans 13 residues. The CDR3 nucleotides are TGTGCCAGTAGCCGACAGGGGCGAAACACCATATATTTT. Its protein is CASSRQGRNTIYF.

CDR3 sequence reads: CASSLGGLAVTDTQYF. CDR3 DNA sequence: TGTGCCAGCAGCTTGGGGGGACTAGCTGTCACAGATACGCAGTATTTT. This chain connects TRBV13 to TRBJ2-3; 9 nucleotides match TRBD2. This CDR3 is built from 16 residues. The V segment lost 3 bases and the J segment 2 bases; nucleotides outside the gene matches: 6. Germline CDR1 PRHDT, CDR2 FYEKMQ (reference sequence).

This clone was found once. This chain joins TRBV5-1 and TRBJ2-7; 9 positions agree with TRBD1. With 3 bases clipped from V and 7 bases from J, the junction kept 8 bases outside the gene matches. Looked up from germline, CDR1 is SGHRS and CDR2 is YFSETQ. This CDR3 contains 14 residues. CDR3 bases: TGCGCCAGCAGCTACACACAGGGGGCGGAGGAGCAGTACTTC. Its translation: CASSYTQGAEEQYF.

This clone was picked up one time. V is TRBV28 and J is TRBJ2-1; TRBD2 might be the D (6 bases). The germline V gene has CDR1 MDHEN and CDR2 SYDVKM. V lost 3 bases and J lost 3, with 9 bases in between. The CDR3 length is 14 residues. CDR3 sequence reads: CASSFGGNYNEQFF. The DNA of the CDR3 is TGTGCCAGCAGTTTTGGGGGGAACTACAATGAGCAGTTCTTC. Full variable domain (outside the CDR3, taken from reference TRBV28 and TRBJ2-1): DVKVTQSSRYLVKRTGEKVFLECVQDMDHENMFWYRQDPGLGLRLIYFSYDVKMKEKGDIPEGYSVSREKKERFSLILESASTNQTSMYLCASSFGGNYNEQFFGPGTRLTVL.

The CDR3 sequence is CASSYLRTGGSSPLHF. CDR3 DNA: TGTGCCAGCAGTTACTTAAGGACAGGGGGATCTTCACCCCTCCACTTT. The chain couples TRBV6-5 to TRBJ1-6; 10 positions agree with TRBD1. This CDR3 comprises 16 residues. Germline V gives CDR1 MNHEY, CDR2 SVGAGI. J was trimmed by 9 bases and V by 1 base; bases with no gene match: 6.

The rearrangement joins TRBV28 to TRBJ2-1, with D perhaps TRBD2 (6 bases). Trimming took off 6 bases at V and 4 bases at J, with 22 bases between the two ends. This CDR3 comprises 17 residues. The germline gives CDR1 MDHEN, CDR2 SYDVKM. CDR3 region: CASSLSPGRSSYNEQFF. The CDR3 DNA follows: TGTGCCAGCAGCCTCTCCCCTGGGAGGTCCAGTTACAATGAGCAGTTCTTC.

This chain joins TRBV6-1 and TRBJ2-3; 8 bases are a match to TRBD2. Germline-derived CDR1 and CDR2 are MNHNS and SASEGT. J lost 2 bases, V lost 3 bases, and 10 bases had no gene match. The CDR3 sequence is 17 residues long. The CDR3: CASSDLAGPHHTDTQYF. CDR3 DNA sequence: TGTGCCAGCAGTGACCTAGCGGGTCCCCATCACACAGATACGCAGTATTTT.

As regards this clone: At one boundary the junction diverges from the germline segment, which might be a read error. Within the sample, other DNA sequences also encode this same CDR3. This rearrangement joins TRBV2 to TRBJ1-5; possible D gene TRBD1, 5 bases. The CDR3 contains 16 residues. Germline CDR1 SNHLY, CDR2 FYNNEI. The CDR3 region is CASSEGAGRSNQPQHF. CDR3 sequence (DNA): TGTGCCAGCAGCGAAGGGGCAGGGCGTAGCAATCAGCCCCAGCATTTT. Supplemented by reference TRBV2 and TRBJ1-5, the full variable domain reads EPEVTQTPSHQVTQMGQEVILRCVPISNHLYFYWYRQILGQKVEFLVSFYNNEISEKSEIFDDQFSVERPDGSNFTLKIRSTKLEDSAMYFCASSEGAGRSNQPQHFGDGTRLSIL.

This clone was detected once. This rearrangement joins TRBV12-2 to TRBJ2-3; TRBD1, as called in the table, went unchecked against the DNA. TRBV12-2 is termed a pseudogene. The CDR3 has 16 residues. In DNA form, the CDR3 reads TGTGCAAGTCGCCACCGGGACAGGGGGCGCACAGATACGCAGTATTTT. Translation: CASRHRDRGRTDTQYF.

CDR3 residues: CASSHPGTGGTEQFF. The CDR3 nucleotides read TGCGCCAGCAGCCACCCCGGGACAGGGGGCACTGAGCAGTTCTTC. This chain uses TRBV4-1 with TRBJ2-1; 12 bases fit TRBD1. Germline CDR1 MGHRA, CDR2 YSYEKL. This CDR3 is built from 15 residues. V lost 3 bases to trimming and J lost 9 bases; unmatched junction nucleotides: 6.

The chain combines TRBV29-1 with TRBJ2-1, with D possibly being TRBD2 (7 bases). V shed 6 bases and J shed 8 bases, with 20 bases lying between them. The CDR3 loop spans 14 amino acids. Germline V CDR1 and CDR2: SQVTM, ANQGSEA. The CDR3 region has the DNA TGCAGCGTGTCCCCCGGGGGGCGGTCATATGAGCAGTTCTTC. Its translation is CSVSPGGRSYEQFF.

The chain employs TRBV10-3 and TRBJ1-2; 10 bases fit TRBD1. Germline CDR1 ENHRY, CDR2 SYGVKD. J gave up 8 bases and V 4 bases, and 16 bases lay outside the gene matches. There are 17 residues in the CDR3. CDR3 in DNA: TGTGCCATCAGTGGCCCCCGGGACAGGGGAGAATTGGAAGGCTACACCTTC. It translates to CAISGPRDRGELEGYTF.

In DNA form, the CDR3 reads TGCGCCAGCAGCTTGGACGGTAGCACCGGGGAGCTGTTTTTT. Translated, it gives CASSLDGSTGELFF. The J gene is TRBJ2-2, the V gene TRBV5-1; D call uncertain. With 0 bases removed from V and 4 bases from J, the gap between germline ends came to 7 bases. Germline CDR1 and CDR2: SGHRS and YFSETQ. CDR3 length: 14 amino acids.

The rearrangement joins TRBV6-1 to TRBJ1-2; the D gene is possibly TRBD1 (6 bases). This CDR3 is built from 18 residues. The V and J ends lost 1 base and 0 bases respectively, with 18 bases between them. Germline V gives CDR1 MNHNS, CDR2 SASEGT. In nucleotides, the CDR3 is TGTGCCAGCAGTGAAGTCCCGGTGGGGGGCACCTCTAACTATGGCTACACCTTC. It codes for CASSEVPVGGTSNYGYTF.

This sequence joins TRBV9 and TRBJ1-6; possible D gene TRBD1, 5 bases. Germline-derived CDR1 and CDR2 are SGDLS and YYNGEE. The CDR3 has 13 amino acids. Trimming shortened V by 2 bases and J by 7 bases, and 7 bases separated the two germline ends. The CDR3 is CASSVGTNSPLHF. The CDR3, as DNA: TGTGCCAGCAGCGTGGGGACGAATTCACCCCTCCACTTT.

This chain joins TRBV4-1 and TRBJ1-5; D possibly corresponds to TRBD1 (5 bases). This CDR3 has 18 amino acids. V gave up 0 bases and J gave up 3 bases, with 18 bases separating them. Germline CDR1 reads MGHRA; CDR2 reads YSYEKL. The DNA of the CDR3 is TGCGCCAGCAGCCAAGATCGGGGCAGGACTTCTATCAATCAGCCCCAGCATTTT. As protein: CASSQDRGRTSINQPQHF.

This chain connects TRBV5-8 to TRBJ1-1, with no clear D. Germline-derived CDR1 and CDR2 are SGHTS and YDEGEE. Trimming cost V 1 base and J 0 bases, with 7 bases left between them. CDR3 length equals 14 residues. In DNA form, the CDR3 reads TGTGCCAGCAGCTTGTACACCCTGAACACTGAAGCTTTCTTT. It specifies CASSLYTLNTEAFF.

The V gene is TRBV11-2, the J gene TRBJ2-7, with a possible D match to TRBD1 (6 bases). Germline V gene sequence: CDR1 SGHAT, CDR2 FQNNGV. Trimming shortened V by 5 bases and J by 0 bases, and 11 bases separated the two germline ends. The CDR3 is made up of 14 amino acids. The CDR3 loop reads CASSADRYSYEQYF. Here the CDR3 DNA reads TGTGCCAGCAGCGCCGACAGGTACTCCTACGAGCAGTACTTC.

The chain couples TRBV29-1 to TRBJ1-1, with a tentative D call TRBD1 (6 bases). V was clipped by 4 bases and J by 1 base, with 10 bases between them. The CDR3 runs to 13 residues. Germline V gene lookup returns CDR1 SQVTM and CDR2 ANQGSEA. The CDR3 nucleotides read TGCAGCGTTGGGGGGCGCGGGAACACTGAAGCTTTCTTT. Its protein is CSVGGRGNTEAFF.

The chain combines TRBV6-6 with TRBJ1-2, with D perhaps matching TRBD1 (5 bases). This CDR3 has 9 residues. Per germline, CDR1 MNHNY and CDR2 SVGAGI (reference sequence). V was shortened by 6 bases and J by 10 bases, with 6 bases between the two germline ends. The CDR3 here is CASRGDYTF. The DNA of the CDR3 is TGTGCCAGCAGAGGGGACTACACCTTC.

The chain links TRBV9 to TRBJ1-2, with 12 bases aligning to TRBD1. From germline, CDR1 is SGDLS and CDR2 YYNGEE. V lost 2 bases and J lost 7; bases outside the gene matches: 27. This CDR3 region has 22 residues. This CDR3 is CASSVTGTGGIFSPDQLGGYTF. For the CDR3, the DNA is TGTGCCAGCAGCGTTACCGGGACAGGGGGCATTTTTTCCCCCGACCAATTGGGTGGCTACACCTTC.

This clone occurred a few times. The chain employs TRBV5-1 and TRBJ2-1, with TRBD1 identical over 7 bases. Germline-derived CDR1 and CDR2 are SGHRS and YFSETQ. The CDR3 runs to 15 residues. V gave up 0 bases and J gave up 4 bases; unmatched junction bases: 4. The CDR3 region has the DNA TGCGCCAGCAGCTTGGCCGGGACAGAATACAATGAGCAGTTCTTC. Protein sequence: CASSLAGTEYNEQFF.

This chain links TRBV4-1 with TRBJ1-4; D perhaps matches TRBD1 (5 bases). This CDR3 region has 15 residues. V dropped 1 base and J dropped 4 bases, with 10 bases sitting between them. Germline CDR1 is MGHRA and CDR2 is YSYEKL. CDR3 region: CASSQAGRGNEKLFF. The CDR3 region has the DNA TGCGCCAGCAGCCAAGCGGGGCGCGGTAATGAAAAACTGTTTTTT.

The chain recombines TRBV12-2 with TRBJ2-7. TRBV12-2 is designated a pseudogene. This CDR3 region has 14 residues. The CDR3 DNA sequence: TGTGCAAGTCGCTTAGGAATCCTTACCTACGAGCAGTACTTC. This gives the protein CASRLGILTYEQYF.